Listed here are 14 T cell receptor beta chains from one sample, sequenced in a study of T cell responses to AZD1222 COVID-19 vaccine (dated by TCRdb to the early 2020s). The library was built by means of the immunoSEQ multiplex PCR assay. Drawn from immuneACCESS, this table holds only the in-frame rearrangements with V and J called that TCRdb kept. Clones are partly lost; checked studies trace under half to an unresolved V gene and leave the rest unexplained. This sample holds fewer than 150,000 clones; around nine tenths were observed only once. The ten largest make up about 4.5% of the sample. What the time point label conveys for this sample: baseline before first vaccination. This sample comprised peripheral blood, obtained on day 0 of AZD1222 vaccination. The receptor source for this set is an adult in good health.

This chain's CDR3 is CASSLAGSPHTDTQYF. In nucleotides, the CDR3 is TGTGCCAGCAGTTTAGCGGGTTCCCCCCATACAGATACGCAGTATTTT. V gene TRBV28 combines with J gene TRBJ2-3; D is possibly TRBD2 (5 bases). Trimming cost V 2 bases and J 3 bases, with 15 bases left between them. This CDR3 has 16 residues. In germline, CDR1 is MDHEN, CDR2 SYDVKM.

The chain carries TRBV2 and TRBJ2-3; either TRBD1 or TRBD2 may fit D (5 bases each). The CDR3 totals 15 residues. The germline gives CDR1 SNHLY, CDR2 FYNNEI. Deletions cut 8 bases from V and 2 bases from J, with 17 bases between. For the CDR3, the DNA is TGTGCCAGCGGCCTCCGGGACCCATTCACAGATACGCAGTATTTT. Its translation is CASGLRDPFTDTQYF. The full variable domain, rest sourced from reference TRBV2 and TRBJ2-3, is EPEVTQTPSHQVTQMGQEVILRCVPISNHLYFYWYRQILGQKVEFLVSFYNNEISEKSEIFDDQFSVERPDGSNFTLKIRSTKLEDSAMYFCASGLRDPFTDTQYFGPGTRLTVL.

The chain employs TRBV5-1 and TRBJ2-1; 8 bases line up with TRBD2. The CDR3 is 16 amino acids. Per germline, CDR1 SGHRS and CDR2 YFSETQ. With V trimmed by 4 bases and J by 6 bases, 12 bases remained unmatched. The CDR3 protein is CASSASGGGRGNEQFF. The CDR3 region has the DNA TGCGCCAGCAGCGCGTCTGGCGGGGGGCGGGGCAATGAGCAGTTCTTC.

This clone occurred once. This rearrangement joins TRBV3-1 (or the pseudogene TRBV3-2) to TRBJ1-1; D uncertain. This CDR3 has 11 residues. The V gene's germline CDR1 is LGHDT and CDR2 YNNKEL (reference sequence). The V end lost 1 base, the J end lost 11 bases, and 8 bases lay between the germline ends. DNA of the CDR3: TGTGCCAGCAGCCAAGCCTCGGAGGCTTTCTTT. Its protein is CASSQASEAFF.

V and J are TRBV11-2 and TRBJ2-7; D gene ambiguous. Germline assignment: CDR1 SGHAT and CDR2 FQNNGV. The V end lost 2 bases, the J end lost 7 bases, and 15 bases lay between the germline ends. The CDR3 consists of 14 residues. This CDR3 is CASSLTPGGTEQYF. For the CDR3, the DNA is TGTGCCAGCAGCTTAACCCCTGGTGGCACGGAGCAGTACTTC.

In its sample, this clone was seen once. V and J are TRBV19 and TRBJ2-2; D is unresolved. The CDR3 covers 11 residues. Germline CDR1 and CDR2: LNHDA and SQIVND (reference sequence). Trimming left V 2 bases short and J 6 bases short, with 1 base between. As DNA, the CDR3 is TGTGCCAGTAGTATACCCGGGGAGCTGTTTTTT. Translated: CASSIPGELFF.

V and J are TRBV6-1 and TRBJ2-7; D remains ambiguous. From germline, CDR1 is MNHNS and CDR2 SASEGT. V lost 0 bases and J lost 6, with 9 bases in between. The CDR3 runs 13 residues. CDR3 protein: CASSEAHGCEQYF. The CDR3 region has the DNA TGTGCCAGCAGTGAAGCGCACGGGTGCGAGCAGTACTTC.

The V call is TRBV12-3 or TRBV12-4, the J call TRBJ1-2, with D unresolved. CDR3 length equals 11 residues. The V end was cut by 4 bases, the J end by 4 bases, with 4 bases between. The CDR3 loop is CASSSLYGYTF. The CDR3 nucleotides read TGTGCCAGCAGTTCTCTCTATGGCTACACCTTC.

The V call is TRBV6-5, the J call TRBJ2-7, with 11 bases that match TRBD1. The CDR3 loop spans 14 amino acids. Germline assignment: CDR1 MNHEY and CDR2 SVGAGI. V lost 6 bases to trimming and J lost 2 bases; unmatched junction nucleotides: 3. The CDR3 loop reads CASRTGQGAYEQYF. CDR3 bases: TGTGCCAGCAGGACGGGACAGGGGGCCTACGAGCAGTACTTC.

This clone was recorded only once. The V call is TRBV5-8, the J call TRBJ1-5; D is possibly TRBD1 (5 bases). In germline, CDR1 is SGHTS, CDR2 YDEGEE. V lost 0 bases to trimming and J lost 3 bases, with 10 bases between them. The CDR3 has 15 residues. As DNA, the CDR3 is TGTGCCAGCAGCTTGGACAGGCTCCTCAATCAGCCCCAGCATTTT. Amino acid sequence: CASSLDRLLNQPQHF. Full variable domain (rest looked up from reference TRBV5-8 and TRBJ1-5): EAGVTQSPTHLIKTRGQQATLRCSPISGHTSVYWYQQALGLGLQFLLWYDEGEERNRGNFPPRFSGRQFPNYSSELNVNALELEDSALYLCASSLDRLLNQPQHFGDGTRLSIL.

This clone was observed a few times. The CDR3 spells CASSLPRGLAGTYEQYF. CDR3 bases: TGTGCCAGCAGTTTACCCCGAGGACTAGCGGGGACCTACGAGCAGTACTTC. This chain joins TRBV28 and TRBJ2-7; TRBD2 aligns across 12 bases. The CDR3 extends over 17 amino acids. The J segment lost 2 bases and the V segment lost 2 bases, leaving 7 bases of the junction unmatched. CDR1 MDHEN and CDR2 SYDVKM come from the germline V gene.

The chain joins TRBV6-2 or TRBV6-3 to TRBJ2-5; D not resolved. The CDR3 consists of 13 residues. Germline V gene sequence: CDR1 MNHEY, CDR2 SVGEGT. V was shortened by 5 bases and J by 3 bases, with 10 bases between the two germline ends. In DNA, the CDR3 is TGTGCCAGCAGTCTGGTCAGGAAAGAGACCCAGTACTTC. This encodes CASSLVRKETQYF.

In this sample, this clone turned up once. The V gene is TRBV2, the J gene TRBJ2-5; possible D gene TRBD1, 5 bases. V lost 4 bases and J lost 2, with 11 bases in between. Germline CDR1 SNHLY, CDR2 FYNNEI. This CDR3 is built from 14 residues. The CDR3 DNA reads as TGTGCCAGCAGTGTGGCAGGGAATCAAGAGACCCAGTACTTC. This gives the protein CASSVAGNQETQYF.

This chain connects TRBV13 to TRBJ1-6; D is unresolved. Trimming left V 2 bases short and J 6 bases short, with 11 bases between. Germline values: CDR1 PRHDT, CDR2 FYEKMQ (reference sequence). This CDR3 spans 15 amino acids. The CDR3 bases are TGTGCCAGCAGCTTAACCCGGGGAAGTAATTCACCCCTCCACTTT. Amino acid sequence: CASSLTRGSNSPLHF.